A single sample gave rise to the 24 T cell receptor beta chains below, sequenced in a study of cytomegalovirus exposure and HLA in healthy donors. The PCR employed 60 Vbeta primers together with 13 Jbeta primers. Some clones are missing from TCRdb's copy, which holds only in-frame ones; the method was immunoSEQ multiplex PCR. The table includes more than 110,000 clones, around 77% detected once. The source material was PBMCs. The source of these receptors is a woman between 45 and 60 years old in good health and CMV-seronegative.

The chain combines TRBV6-5 with TRBJ2-3; maybe TRBD2 (6 bases). Looked up from germline, CDR1 is MNHEY and CDR2 is SVGAGI. The V gene lost 2 bases and the J gene lost 2 bases, with 8 bases spanning the gap. CDR3 length equals 14 residues. CDR3 loop: CASSYGDFTDTQYF. CDR3 in DNA: TGTGCCAGCAGTTACGGGGACTTCACAGATACGCAGTATTTT.

The J gene is TRBJ1-2, the V gene TRBV28; TRBD1 aligns across 8 bases. With 5 bases clipped from V and 8 bases from J, the junction kept 4 bases outside the gene matches. The length of the CDR3 is 12 residues. The germline V gene has CDR1 MDHEN and CDR2 SYDVKM. CDR3: CASSQGAGGYTF. The CDR3 region has the DNA TGTGCCAGCAGTCAGGGGGCTGGAGGCTACACCTTC.

This clone has a single count. V gene TRBV27 combines with J gene TRBJ1-1; tentative D call: TRBD1 (5 bases). In germline, CDR1 is MNHEY, CDR2 SMNVEV (reference sequence). V shed 8 bases and J shed 5 bases, with 12 bases lying between them. This CDR3 has 12 residues. The CDR3: CASAGGWTEAFF. The CDR3 DNA reads as TGTGCCAGCGCCGGGGGGTGGACTGAAGCTTTCTTT.

The rearrangement links TRBV28 to TRBJ1-5, with 7 bases lining up with TRBD1. The CDR3 runs 14 residues. Germline V gene data show CDR1 as MDHEN and CDR2 as SYDVKM. J gave up 3 bases and V 7 bases, and 6 bases lay outside the gene matches. In DNA, the CDR3 is TGTGCCAGCATCCAAACAGGGGTCAATCAGCCCCAGCATTTT. Translation gives CASIQTGVNQPQHF.

The chain links TRBV9 to TRBJ2-2; weak D call: TRBD1 (6 bases). The germline V gene encodes CDR1 SGDLS and CDR2 YYNGEE. The CDR3 covers 15 residues. The V and J ends lost 4 bases and 4 bases respectively, with 14 bases between them. This CDR3 is CASSSRGGLTGELFF. The DNA for the CDR3 is TGTGCCAGCAGCTCCAGGGGTGGGCTCACCGGGGAGCTGTTTTTT.

The chain couples TRBV5-1 to TRBJ2-3; the D gene is possibly TRBD2 (5 bases). Germline V gene data show CDR1 as SGHRS and CDR2 as YFSETQ. V was trimmed by 2 bases and J by 2 bases, leaving 12 bases between them. This CDR3 has 15 residues. The CDR3 loop is CASSLLDPYTDTQYF. CDR3 DNA sequence: TGCGCCAGCAGCTTACTAGACCCTTACACAGATACGCAGTATTTT.

The chain uses TRBV19 and TRBJ1-1, with unresolved D. CDR1 is LNHDA, CDR2 SQIVND, per germline (reference sequence). There are 13 residues in the CDR3. Trimming took off 1 base at V and 3 bases at J, with 6 bases between the two ends. Written as DNA, the CDR3 is TGTGCCAGTAGTATAGGTTATGACACTGAAGCTTTCTTT. Translating it yields CASSIGYDTEAFF.

The chain joins TRBV7-9 to TRBJ1-5; 8 nucleotides agree with TRBD1. The junction had 5 bases not matched to a gene; V was cut back by 5 bases and J by 5 bases. The length of the CDR3 is 14 residues. Germline CDR1 and CDR2: SEHNR and FQNEAQ (reference sequence). CDR3: CASSDGQGHQPQHF. In DNA form, the CDR3 reads TGTGCCAGCAGCGACGGACAGGGCCATCAGCCCCAGCATTTT.

The V call is TRBV6-6, the J call TRBJ2-3; 11 bases agree with TRBD1. The germline CDR1 and CDR2 sequences are MNHNY and SVGAGI (reference sequence). The CDR3 has 16 amino acids. J was trimmed by 4 bases and V by 6 bases; bases with no gene match: 9. The CDR3 loop is CASSFWTGGVPDTQYF. The CDR3 DNA sequence: TGTGCCAGCAGCTTTTGGACAGGGGGCGTACCAGATACGCAGTATTTT.

The rearrangement links TRBV20-1 to TRBJ1-1, with a possible D match to TRBD1 (5 bases). Germline CDR1 is DFQATT and CDR2 is SNEGSKA (reference sequence). The CDR3 loop spans 11 amino acids. Trimming shortened V by 3 bases and J by 11 bases, and 13 bases separated the two germline ends. The CDR3 sequence: CSASHTGGAFF. The CDR3 nucleotides read TGCAGTGCTAGCCATACAGGAGGGGCTTTCTTT.

This clone was detected only once. V usage is TRBV5-1 and J usage is TRBJ2-6, with TRBD2 matching 7 bases. The ends lost 0 bases at V and 0 bases at J; junction bases unmatched: 6. This CDR3 is 18 amino acids long. Germline values: CDR1 SGHRS, CDR2 YFSETQ. Here the CDR3 DNA reads TGCGCCAGCAGCTTGGAGGGAGGGTGGGGCTCTGGGGCCAACGTCCTGACTTTC. Translation gives CASSLEGGWGSGANVLTF.

The chain carries TRBV15 and TRBJ1-5, with TRBD1 as a possible D gene (6 bases). Trimming shortened V by 0 bases and J by 9 bases, and 15 bases separated the two germline ends. CDR1 LNHNV and CDR2 YYDKDF come from the germline V gene (reference sequence). This CDR3 has 15 residues. The CDR3 coding sequence is TGTGCCACCAGCAGAGATCTGACAGGTCGCCGGCCCCAGCATTTT. This gives the protein CATSRDLTGRRPQHF.

The J gene is TRBJ1-3, the V gene TRBV14; D unresolved. V was shortened by 4 bases and J by 0 bases, with 7 bases between the two germline ends. Germline V gene lookup returns CDR1 SGHDN and CDR2 FVKESK. The CDR3 has 14 residues. DNA for the CDR3: TGTGCCAGCAGCCCTAGATACTCTGGAAACACCATATATTTT. This gives the protein CASSPRYSGNTIYF.

The rearrangement joins TRBV30 to TRBJ1-2; 7 bases map to TRBD1. The germline CDR1 and CDR2 sequences are GTSNPN and SVGIG (reference sequence). The CDR3 has 13 amino acids. With V trimmed by 2 bases and J by 3 bases, 3 bases remained unmatched. The DNA of the CDR3 is TGTGCCTGGAGTCACAGGGGTGACTATGGCTACACCTTC. This gives the protein CAWSHRGDYGYTF.

A few counts support this clone. This rearrangement joins TRBV25-1 to TRBJ2-7; TRBD1 agrees at 7 bases. This CDR3 comprises 15 residues. Looked up from germline, CDR1 is MGHDK and CDR2 is SYGVNS. The junction had 5 bases not matched to a gene; V was cut back by 1 base and J by 2 bases. The chain's CDR3 is CASSEFKGAPYEQYF. In DNA form, the CDR3 reads TGTGCCAGCAGTGAATTCAAGGGGGCGCCCTACGAGCAGTACTTC.

This sequence joins TRBV19 and TRBJ1-2; 9 bases align to TRBD1. CDR3 length equals 15 residues. V was pared by 7 bases and J by 4 bases, with 10 bases of the junction left unmatched. The germline CDR1 and CDR2 sequences are LNHDA and SQIVND (reference sequence). This CDR3 reads CASTQQGASGYGYTF. DNA for the CDR3: TGTGCCAGTACCCAACAGGGGGCGAGTGGCTATGGCTACACCTTC. The whole variable domain, filled in from reference TRBV19 and TRBJ1-2, reads DGGITQSPKYLFRKEGQNVTLSCEQNLNHDAMYWYRQDPGQGLRLIYYSQIVNDFQKGDIAEGYSVSREKKESFPLTVTSAQKNPTAFYLCASTQQGASGYGYTFGSGTRLTVV.

This clone was counted a few times. The chain links TRBV11-2 to TRBJ1-5, with D uncertain. CDR1 is SGHAT and CDR2 is FQNNGV in the germline V gene. The V end lost 0 bases, the J end lost 0 bases, and 6 bases lay between the germline ends. This CDR3 has 15 residues. CDR3 in DNA: TGTGCCAGCAGCTTAGACGGGGATAGCAATCAGCCCCAGCATTTT. Translated: CASSLDGDSNQPQHF.

V gene TRBV6-6 combines with J gene TRBJ1-2; no clear D gene. The CDR3 length is 15 residues. Trimming took 7 bases from V and 0 from J, leaving 15 bases between them. The germline V gene encodes CDR1 MNHNY and CDR2 SVGAGI (reference sequence). The CDR3 DNA reads TGTGCCAGCAACTCCTTGAACAGAGCTAACTATGGCTACACCTTC. It yields the protein CASNSLNRANYGYTF.

In this sample, this clone turned up a few times. J is TRBJ1-6 and V is TRBV6-1, with D perhaps matching TRBD1 (5 bases). Per the germline V gene, CDR1 is MNHNS and CDR2 is SASEGT. V shed 2 bases and J shed 6 bases, with 20 bases lying between them. The CDR3 covers 18 residues. As DNA, the CDR3 is TGTGCCAGCAGTGAACTCTTGAATTTGGGGCGGAGTAATTCACCCCTCCACTTT. This gives the protein CASSELLNLGRSNSPLHF.

This clone was seen only a few times. The V and J genes are TRBV2 and TRBJ2-1; D gene uncertain. CDR3 length: 13 residues. Germline V gene data show CDR1 as SNHLY and CDR2 as FYNNEI. The V and J ends lost 7 bases and 0 bases respectively, with 7 bases between them. The CDR3 region is CASTVLSYNEQFF. DNA of the CDR3: TGTGCCAGCACGGTTCTCTCCTACAATGAGCAGTTCTTC. The whole variable domain, filled in from reference TRBV2 and TRBJ2-1, reads EPEVTQTPSHQVTQMGQEVILRCVPISNHLYFYWYRQILGQKVEFLVSFYNNEISEKSEIFDDQFSVERPDGSNFTLKIRSTKLEDSAMYFCASTVLSYNEQFFGPGTRLTVL.

This chain joins TRBV5-1 and TRBJ2-2, with D possibly being TRBD2 (6 bases). V shed 4 bases and J shed 7 bases, with 20 bases lying between them. The CDR3 totals 16 residues. Germline loops: CDR1 SGHRS, CDR2 YFSETQ. In DNA, the CDR3 is TGCGCCAGCAGCGGACGCGGCGGGGAAGAAGTCGGGGAGCTGTTTTTT. Amino acid sequence: CASSGRGGEEVGELFF.

The chain employs TRBV2 and TRBJ2-7, with D possibly matching TRBD1 (6 bases). The CDR3 is made up of 12 amino acids. The V and J ends lost 8 bases and 3 bases respectively, with 11 bases between them. Germline V lookup: CDR1 SNHLY, CDR2 FYNNEI. The CDR3: CASQDSYYEQYF. Here the CDR3 DNA reads TGTGCCAGCCAGGACAGTTACTACGAGCAGTACTTC.

This clone was seen only a few times. V gene TRBV5-1 combines with J gene TRBJ1-1; 8 nucleotides match TRBD1. There are 15 residues in the CDR3. The V segment lost 5 bases and the J segment 1 base; nucleotides outside the gene matches: 7. From germline, CDR1 is SGHRS and CDR2 YFSETQ. CDR3 loop: CASSFLGQGNTEAFF. The CDR3 DNA sequence: TGCGCCAGCAGTTTTCTAGGACAGGGGAACACTGAAGCTTTCTTT.

The sample holds a few counts of this clone. The chain uses TRBV6-6 and TRBJ1-5; TRBD1 matches at 7 bases. Germline V lookup: CDR1 MNHNY, CDR2 SVGAGI (reference sequence). CDR3 length equals 13 residues. V lost 6 bases, J lost 2 bases, and 1 base stayed unmatched. The CDR3 DNA reads as TGTGCCAGCAGAGGACAGGGCAATCAGCCCCAGCATTTT. Its protein is CASRGQGNQPQHF.